The T cell receptor beta chain described here comes from a study of cytomegalovirus exposure and HLA in healthy donors. The repertoire was sequenced with immunoSEQ multiplex PCR; TCRdb's copy has only in-frame clones and lacks some. The table records tens of thousands of clones, 90% to 96% of them present only once. Details on this clone: Its target is not known.

The CDR3 spans 14 residues. Trimming left V 0 bases short and J 6 bases short, with 12 bases between. Germline V CDR1 and CDR2: SGHAT, FQNNGV. Points from the study as a whole: Later, an analysis found that TCR clusters from the first cohort tended to co-occur in the roughly 110 validation repertoires. Cytomegalovirus status was reportedly diagnosed by the classifier with high sensitivity and specificity. Specificity for CMV antigens was confirmed in vitro for a few of the CMV-associated chains.

The chain joins TRBV11-2 to TRBJ2-7; tentatively, D is TRBD1 (5 bases). Material: PBMCs. The sequence derives from a man between 18 and 29 years old in good health and CMV-seropositive. CDR3 in amino acids: CASSLDRVTGEQYF. CDR3 bases: TGTGCCAGCAGCTTAGACAGGGTCACAGGCGAGCAGTACTTC.